One and the same sample provided the 24 T cell receptor beta chains below, sequenced in a study of cytomegalovirus exposure and HLA in healthy donors. PCR involved 60 Vbeta and 13 Jbeta primers. TCRdb's table, derived via immunoSEQ multiplex PCR, lists solely in-frame clones and lacks some. The sample lists 150,000 or so clones, 82% occurring once. The sample taken for sequencing was PBMCs. The receptors were sampled from a man aged 30-40 years in good health and CMV-seropositive.

This rearrangement joins TRBV28 to TRBJ2-3, with 10 bases aligning to TRBD1. The V segment lost 7 bases and the J segment 2 bases; nucleotides outside the gene matches: 6. The CDR3 is 15 amino acids. Germline V gene data show CDR1 as MDHEN and CDR2 as SYDVKM. The CDR3 DNA follows: TGTGCCAGCATCCTCGGACAGGGGGTCACAGATACGCAGTATTTT. It is translated as CASILGQGVTDTQYF.

CDR3 nucleotide sequence: TGTGCCAGCAGTCAGGGTCGGGAGGTCGATACGCAGTATTTT. Its protein product is CASSQGREVDTQYF. The chain recombines TRBV6-5 with TRBJ2-3, with 7 bases fitting TRBD2. CDR3 length equals 14 residues. Germline V gives CDR1 MNHEY, CDR2 SVGAGI. V dropped 5 bases and J dropped 6; count of bases not matched to a gene: 8.

This chain's CDR3 is CASSGGLGVFSSYNEQFF. Here the CDR3 DNA reads TGTGCCAGCAGCGGAGGGTTAGGGGTTTTTAGCTCCTACAATGAGCAGTTCTTC. The gene calls are TRBV7-6 and TRBJ2-1; tentatively, D is TRBD2 (6 bases). CDR1 is SGHVS, CDR2 FNYEAQ, per germline. The CDR3 contains 18 residues. V shed 5 bases and J shed 0 bases, with 20 bases lying between them.

The gene calls are TRBV2 and TRBJ1-6; 8 bases are shared with TRBD1. J lost 5 bases, V lost 8 bases, and 5 bases had no gene match. Germline V lookup: CDR1 SNHLY, CDR2 FYNNEI. The CDR3 is 14 amino acids. CDR3 protein: CASRQGSDNSPLHF. The CDR3, as DNA: TGTGCCAGCCGACAGGGGTCTGATAATTCACCCCTCCACTTT.

This chain connects TRBV7-9 to TRBJ1-1; 9 bases agree with TRBD1. Trimming cost V 5 bases and J 11 bases; bases outside gene matches: 6. This CDR3 comprises 12 residues. The V gene's germline CDR1 is SEHNR and CDR2 FQNEAQ (reference sequence). The CDR3, as DNA: TGTGCCAGCAGCCAACGGGACAGGGACGCTTTCTTT. Translating it yields CASSQRDRDAFF.

This clone was counted a few times. The gene calls are TRBV5-4 and TRBJ1-4; 11 nucleotides align to TRBD1. Germline CDR1 reads SGHNT; CDR2 reads YYREEE (reference sequence). The CDR3 consists of 18 residues. The junction had 10 bases not matched to a gene; V was cut back by 2 bases and J by 4 bases. The CDR3 bases are TGTGCCAGCAGCTTAAGGACAGGGGGCCCCTTGGGTAATGAAAAACTGTTTTTT. It translates to CASSLRTGGPLGNEKLFF. The full variable domain, with the rest looked up from reference TRBV5-4 and TRBJ1-4, is ETGVTQSPTHLIKTRGQQVTLRCSSQSGHNTVSWYQQALGQGPQFIFQYYREEENGRGNFPPRFSGLQFPNYSSELNVNALELDDSALYLCASSLRTGGPLGNEKLFFGSGTQLSVL.

The chain recombines TRBV15 with TRBJ1-1; possible D gene TRBD1, 5 bases. The CDR3 contains 13 residues. Trimming removed 8 bases at V and 0 bases at J, with 10 bases between. Germline V lookup: CDR1 LNHNV, CDR2 YYDKDF (reference sequence). The CDR3 sequence is CATAGQVNTEAFF. For the CDR3, the DNA is TGTGCCACCGCGGGGCAGGTGAACACTGAAGCTTTCTTT.

Only a few counts were recorded for this clone. This chain connects TRBV7-9 to TRBJ1-5, with D tentatively TRBD1 (5 bases). The V end was cut by 2 bases, the J end by 2 bases, with 10 bases between. CDR1 is SEHNR and CDR2 is FQNEAQ in the germline V gene (reference sequence). This CDR3 spans 15 amino acids. The CDR3 coding sequence is TGTGCCAGCAGCTTACATGACAGTGGCAATCAGCCCCAGCATTTT. This gives the protein CASSLHDSGNQPQHF.

The gene calls are TRBV6-5 and TRBJ1-3, with a tentative D call TRBD1 (5 bases). The CDR3 runs 15 residues. The ends were cut back, 6 bases at V and 3 bases at J, with 15 bases in the middle. Germline CDR1 reads MNHEY; CDR2 reads SVGAGI. This CDR3 is CASSRQGRNGNTIYF. The CDR3 region has the DNA TGTGCCAGCAGCCGTCAGGGAAGGAATGGAAACACCATATATTTT.

The J gene is TRBJ2-2, the V gene TRBV6-4; 8 nucleotides align to TRBD1. There are 16 residues in the CDR3. In germline, CDR1 is MRHNA, CDR2 SNTAGT. The ends lost 2 bases at V and 4 bases at J; junction bases unmatched: 6. CDR3 DNA sequence: TGTGCCAGCAGTGACGCAGGGGGCGCCGGCACCGGGGAGCTGTTTTTT. It codes for CASSDAGGAGTGELFF.

The chain uses TRBV5-6 and TRBJ1-2, with D possibly TRBD1 on 5 matching bases. The CDR3 has 15 residues. V was cut by 0 bases and J by 2 bases, with 11 bases left in between. CDR1 SGHDT and CDR2 YYEEEE come from the germline V gene. The DNA of the CDR3 is TGTGCCAGCAGCTTGGGACAGATTAAAAACTATGGCTACACCTTC. It specifies CASSLGQIKNYGYTF.

The CDR3 region has the DNA TGTGCCAGCAGTCCCAGAGGCTCCTACAATGAGCAGTTCTTC. This codes for CASSPRGSYNEQFF. This sequence joins TRBV7-9 and TRBJ2-1; D ambiguous. This CDR3 has 14 amino acids. The V end was cut by 6 bases, the J end by 0 bases, with 9 bases between. The germline V gene has CDR1 SEHNR and CDR2 FQNEAQ (reference sequence).

The CDR3 loop reads CASSFWDLRQPTSGANVLTF. The CDR3 DNA reads as TGTGCCAGCAGTTTCTGGGATTTAAGACAGCCTACATCTGGGGCCAACGTCCTGACTTTC. The chain uses TRBV28 and TRBJ2-6; D possibly corresponds to TRBD1 (5 bases). The CDR3 is made up of 20 amino acids. With 3 bases removed from V and 1 base from J, the gap between germline ends came to 22 bases. In germline, CDR1 is MDHEN, CDR2 SYDVKM.

This clone came up once. The CDR3 DNA follows: TGTGCCAGCAGTTCCCCAACCCTCGAGAACTATGGCTACACCTTC. Protein: CASSSPTLENYGYTF. This chain links TRBV28 with TRBJ1-2; D remains ambiguous. CDR3 length: 15 residues. The germline gives CDR1 MDHEN, CDR2 SYDVKM. Trimming shortened V by 4 bases and J by 2 bases, and 14 bases separated the two germline ends.

J is TRBJ1-2 and V is TRBV27, with D possibly TRBD1 on 5 matching bases. Trimming pared 3 bases from V and 7 bases from J, leaving 15 bases between. Looked up from germline, CDR1 is MNHEY and CDR2 is SMNVEV (reference sequence). This CDR3 comprises 14 residues. CDR3 protein: CASSFGAGDAGYTF. The CDR3 DNA is TGTGCCAGCAGTTTCGGCGCGGGGGATGCTGGCTACACCTTC.

The chain links TRBV11-3 to TRBJ2-1; 9 bases are shared with TRBD2. The CDR3 covers 15 residues. V was clipped by 3 bases and J by 9 bases; unmatched bases: 9. Germline CDR1 is SGHNT and CDR2 is YENEEA. CDR3 nucleotide sequence: TGTGCCAGCAGCTTCCGGGGGGGACTAGCATTTGAGCAGTTCTTC. This translates into CASSFRGGLAFEQFF.

Comment on this clone: The junction and the germline gene differ at one end; a read error may be behind it. The chain joins TRBV11-2 to TRBJ2-5; a possible D gene is TRBD1 (6 bases). The V gene's germline CDR1 is SGHAT and CDR2 FQNNGV. The CDR3 length is 15 residues. For the CDR3, the DNA is TGTGCCAGCACCTTACGAGGGGGTTACCAAGAGACCCAGTACTTC. Translation gives CASTLRGGYQETQYF.

Concerning this clone: Other DNA sequences of this sample code for an identical CDR3. V is TRBV5-3 and J is TRBJ2-7; 9 bases align to TRBD2. TRBV5-3 is assigned to the ORF class and has an uncertain function. V was pared by 4 bases and J by 6 bases, with 14 bases of the junction left unmatched. This CDR3 spans 16 amino acids. The chain's CDR3 is CARSRRLVAGDAEQYF. The CDR3 DNA is TGTGCCAGAAGCCGAAGACTGGTAGCGGGGGACGCCGAGCAGTACTTC.

This clone was picked up a small number of times. The chain employs TRBV7-2 and TRBJ2-5; 8 bases are a match to TRBD2. Unmatched junction bases numbered 3, after V lost 5 bases and J lost 1 base. CDR1 and CDR2 from the germline V gene are SGHTA and FQGNSA. The CDR3 spans 14 residues. The CDR3 is CASSMTSVQETQYF. DNA of the CDR3: TGTGCCAGCAGCATGACTAGCGTCCAAGAGACCCAGTACTTC.

CDR3 DNA: TGTGCCAGCAGCTTATCCGTGAACACTGAAGCTTTCTTT. Amino acid sequence: CASSLSVNTEAFF. The chain recombines TRBV11-1 with TRBJ1-1; D gene unclear. CDR3 length equals 13 residues. Per germline, CDR1 SGHAT and CDR2 FQDESV (reference sequence). The V gene lost 2 bases and the J gene lost 0 bases, with 4 bases spanning the gap.

The chain employs TRBV29-1 and TRBJ1-1; weak D call: TRBD1 (5 bases). Germline CDR1 and CDR2: SQVTM and ANQGSEA. There are 12 residues in the CDR3. V was shortened by 7 bases and J by 0 bases, with 9 bases between the two germline ends. The CDR3 reads CSAYRMNTEAFF. The CDR3 DNA reads TGCAGCGCTTACAGGATGAACACTGAAGCTTTCTTT.

The CDR3 coding sequence is TGTGCCAGCAGATTTCGGGGGAACACTGAAGCTTTCTTT. This translates into CASRFRGNTEAFF. The chain links TRBV11-2 to TRBJ1-1; D remains unclear. Deletions cut 6 bases from V and 1 base from J, with 9 bases between. Germline V gene lookup returns CDR1 SGHAT and CDR2 FQNNGV. The CDR3 is 13 residues long.

The chain has TRBV11-2 and TRBJ2-4; 7 bases align to TRBD1. The germline gives CDR1 SGHAT, CDR2 FQNNGV. CDR3 length: 14 residues. V shed 1 base, J shed 3 bases, and the junction held 0 bases outside the gene matches. The chain's CDR3 is CASSLGTGKNIQYF. CDR3 coding DNA: TGTGCCAGCAGCTTAGGGACAGGCAAAAACATTCAGTACTTC.

This sequence joins TRBV19 and TRBJ2-1, with unresolved D. Germline-derived CDR1 and CDR2 are LNHDA and SQIVND (reference sequence). Deletions cut 2 bases from V and 0 bases from J, with 14 bases between. CDR3 size: 17 residues. CDR3 amino acids: CASSIFEYASSYNEQFF. CDR3 DNA: TGTGCCAGTAGTATATTTGAGTATGCGAGCTCCTACAATGAGCAGTTCTTC. Together with reference TRBV19 and TRBJ2-1, the CDR3 gives the full variable domain: DGGITQSPKYLFRKEGQNVTLSCEQNLNHDAMYWYRQDPGQGLRLIYYSQIVNDFQKGDIAEGYSVSREKKESFPLTVTSAQKNPTAFYLCASSIFEYASSYNEQFFGPGTRLTVL.